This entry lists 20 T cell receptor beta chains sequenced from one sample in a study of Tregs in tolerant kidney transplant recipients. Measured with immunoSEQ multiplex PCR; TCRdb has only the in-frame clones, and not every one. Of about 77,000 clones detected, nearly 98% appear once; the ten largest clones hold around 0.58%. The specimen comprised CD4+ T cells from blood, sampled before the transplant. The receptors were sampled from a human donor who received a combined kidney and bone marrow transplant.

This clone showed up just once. In DNA form, the CDR3 reads TGTGCCAGCAGTTCAAACAATCAGCGGGGGCGGGAGACCCAGTACTTC. Amino acids: CASSSNNQRGRETQYF. The chain couples TRBV6-6 to TRBJ2-5; 8 positions agree with TRBD2. CDR3 length: 16 residues. The germline gives CDR1 MNHNY, CDR2 SVGAGI (reference sequence). The V segment lost 4 bases and the J segment 5 bases; nucleotides outside the gene matches: 12.

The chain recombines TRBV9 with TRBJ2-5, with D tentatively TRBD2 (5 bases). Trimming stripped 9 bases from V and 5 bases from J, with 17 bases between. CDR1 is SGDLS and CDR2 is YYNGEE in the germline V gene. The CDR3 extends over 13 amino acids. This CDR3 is CANHVALRETQYF. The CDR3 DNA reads TGTGCCAACCACGTAGCGTTACGGGAGACCCAGTACTTC.

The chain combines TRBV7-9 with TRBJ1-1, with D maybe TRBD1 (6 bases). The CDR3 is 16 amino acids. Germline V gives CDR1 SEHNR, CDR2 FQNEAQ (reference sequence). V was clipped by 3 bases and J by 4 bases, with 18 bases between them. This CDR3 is CASSLPGQNSGTEAFF. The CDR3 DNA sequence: TGTGCCAGCAGCTTGCCGGGACAAAACTCTGGCACTGAAGCTTTCTTT. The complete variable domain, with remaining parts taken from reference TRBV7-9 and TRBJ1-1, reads DTGVSQNPRHKITKRGQNVTFRCDPISEHNRLYWYRQTLGQGPEFLTYFQNEAQLEKSRLLSDRFSAERPKGSFSTLEIQRTEQGDSAMYLCASSLPGQNSGTEAFFGQGTRLTVV.

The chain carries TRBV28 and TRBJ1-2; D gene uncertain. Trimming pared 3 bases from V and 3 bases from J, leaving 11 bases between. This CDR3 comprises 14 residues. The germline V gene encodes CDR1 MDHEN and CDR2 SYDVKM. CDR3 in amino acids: CASSFDSRYYGYTF. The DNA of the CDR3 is TGTGCCAGCAGTTTCGATAGCCGGTACTATGGCTACACCTTC.

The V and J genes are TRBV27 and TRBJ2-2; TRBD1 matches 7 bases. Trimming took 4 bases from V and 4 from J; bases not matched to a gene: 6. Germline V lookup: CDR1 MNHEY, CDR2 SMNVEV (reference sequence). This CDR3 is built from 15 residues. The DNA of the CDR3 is TGTGCCAGCAGTTCCGGGACAGCCGGCACCGGGGAGCTGTTTTTT. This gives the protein CASSSGTAGTGELFF.

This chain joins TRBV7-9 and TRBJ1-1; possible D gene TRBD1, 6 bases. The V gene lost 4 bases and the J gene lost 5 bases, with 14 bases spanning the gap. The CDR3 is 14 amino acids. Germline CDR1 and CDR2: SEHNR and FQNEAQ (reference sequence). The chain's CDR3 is CASSSRTVKTEAFF. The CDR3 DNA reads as TGTGCCAGCAGCTCCAGGACAGTTAAAACTGAAGCTTTCTTT.

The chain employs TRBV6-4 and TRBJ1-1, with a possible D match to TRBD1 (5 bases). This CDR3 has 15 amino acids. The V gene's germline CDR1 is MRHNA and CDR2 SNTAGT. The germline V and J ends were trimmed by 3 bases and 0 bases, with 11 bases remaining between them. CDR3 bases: TGTGCCAGCAGTGAGCCACAGGTTATGAACACTGAAGCTTTCTTT. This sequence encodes CASSEPQVMNTEAFF.

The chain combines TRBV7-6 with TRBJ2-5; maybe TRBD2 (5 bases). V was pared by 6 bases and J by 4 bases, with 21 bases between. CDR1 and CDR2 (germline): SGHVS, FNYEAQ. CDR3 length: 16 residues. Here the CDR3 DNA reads TGTGCCAGCAGTTTCTCCTTGGGAAGCGGTGGAGAGACCCAGTACTTC. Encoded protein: CASSFSLGSGGETQYF. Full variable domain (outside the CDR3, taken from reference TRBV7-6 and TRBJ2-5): GAGVSQSPRYKVTKRGQDVALRCDPISGHVSLYWYRQALGQGPEFLTYFNYEAQQDKSGLPNDRFSAERPEGSISTLTIQRTEQRDSAMYRCASSFSLGSGGETQYFGPGTRLLVL.

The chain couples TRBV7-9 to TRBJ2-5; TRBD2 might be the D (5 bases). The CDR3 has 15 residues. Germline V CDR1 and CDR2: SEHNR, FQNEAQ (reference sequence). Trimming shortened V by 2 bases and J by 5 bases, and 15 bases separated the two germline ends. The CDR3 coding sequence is TGTGCCAGCAGCTTAACCCCCTCGGGGATGGAGACCCAGTACTTC. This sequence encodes CASSLTPSGMETQYF.

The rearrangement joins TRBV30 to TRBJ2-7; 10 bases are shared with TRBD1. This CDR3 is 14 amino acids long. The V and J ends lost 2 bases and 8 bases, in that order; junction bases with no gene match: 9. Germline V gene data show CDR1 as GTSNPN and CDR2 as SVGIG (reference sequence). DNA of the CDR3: TGTGCCTGGAGTTCCGGGACAGGGGTCGGGAAGCAGTACTTC. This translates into CAWSSGTGVGKQYF.

The CDR3 DNA sequence: TGTGCCAGCAGCTTGGGGGGGGATGTGGACTATGGCTACACCTTC. Protein: CASSLGGDVDYGYTF. The rearrangement joins TRBV5-4 to TRBJ1-2; D possibly corresponds to TRBD1 (5 bases). Trimming removed 0 bases at V and 3 bases at J, with 12 bases between. This CDR3 has 15 amino acids. Per the germline V gene, CDR1 is SGHNT and CDR2 is YYREEE (reference sequence).

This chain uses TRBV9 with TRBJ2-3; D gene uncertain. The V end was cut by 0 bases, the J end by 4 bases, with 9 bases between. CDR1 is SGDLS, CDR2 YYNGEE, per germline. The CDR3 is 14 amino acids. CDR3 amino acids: CASSVATVSDTQYF. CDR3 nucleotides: TGTGCCAGCAGCGTAGCTACAGTGTCAGATACGCAGTATTTT.

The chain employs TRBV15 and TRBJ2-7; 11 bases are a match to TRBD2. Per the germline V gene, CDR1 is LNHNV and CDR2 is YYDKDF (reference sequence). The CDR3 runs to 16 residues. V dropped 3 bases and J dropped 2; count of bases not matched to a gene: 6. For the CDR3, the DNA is TGTGCCACCAGCAGTCGATTAGCGGGGGGGCCCTACGAGCAGTACTTC. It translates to CATSSRLAGGPYEQYF.

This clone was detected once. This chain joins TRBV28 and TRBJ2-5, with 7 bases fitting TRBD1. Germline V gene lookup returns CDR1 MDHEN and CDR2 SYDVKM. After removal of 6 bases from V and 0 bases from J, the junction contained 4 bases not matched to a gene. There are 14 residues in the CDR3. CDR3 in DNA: TGTGCCAGCAGCCGGGGACAGAACCAAGAGACCCAGTACTTC. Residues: CASSRGQNQETQYF. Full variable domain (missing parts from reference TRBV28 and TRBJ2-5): DVKVTQSSRYLVKRTGEKVFLECVQDMDHENMFWYRQDPGLGLRLIYFSYDVKMKEKGDIPEGYSVSREKKERFSLILESASTNQTSMYLCASSRGQNQETQYFGPGTRLLVL.

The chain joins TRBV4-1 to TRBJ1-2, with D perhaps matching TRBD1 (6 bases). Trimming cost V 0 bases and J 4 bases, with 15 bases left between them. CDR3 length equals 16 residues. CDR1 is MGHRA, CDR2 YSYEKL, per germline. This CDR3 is CASSQEEGGLGYGYTF. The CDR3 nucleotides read TGCGCCAGCAGCCAAGAAGAGGGGGGGTTAGGCTATGGCTACACCTTC.

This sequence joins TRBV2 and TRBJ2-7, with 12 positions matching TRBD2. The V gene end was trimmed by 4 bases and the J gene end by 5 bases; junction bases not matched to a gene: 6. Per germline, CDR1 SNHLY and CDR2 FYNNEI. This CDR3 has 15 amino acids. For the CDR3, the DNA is TGTGCCAGCAGTGCCAGACTAGCGGGAGAGAACGAGCAGTACTTC. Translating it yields CASSARLAGENEQYF.

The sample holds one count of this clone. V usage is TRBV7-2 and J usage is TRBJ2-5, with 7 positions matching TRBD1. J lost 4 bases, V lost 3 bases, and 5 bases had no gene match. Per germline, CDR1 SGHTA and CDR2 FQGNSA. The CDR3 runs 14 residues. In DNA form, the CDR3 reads TGTGCCAGCAGCTTCGAGACAGGGAGAGAGACCCAGTACTTC. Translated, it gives CASSFETGRETQYF.

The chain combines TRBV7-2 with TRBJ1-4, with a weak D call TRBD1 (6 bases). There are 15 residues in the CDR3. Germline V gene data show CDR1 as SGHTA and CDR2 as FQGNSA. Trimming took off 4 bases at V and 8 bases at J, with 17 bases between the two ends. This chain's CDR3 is CASSSPWGGREKLFF. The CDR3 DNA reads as TGTGCCAGCAGCTCTCCGTGGGGGGGGCGCGAAAAACTGTTTTTT.

The DNA for the CDR3 is TGTGCCAGTAGTATCGACCCCCGGGGAGAGACCCAGTACTTC. Amino acids: CASSIDPRGETQYF. V and J are TRBV19 and TRBJ2-5; weak D call: TRBD2 (5 bases). Per germline, CDR1 LNHDA and CDR2 SQIVND (reference sequence). The CDR3 runs to 14 residues. Trimming shortened V by 3 bases and J by 4 bases, and 12 bases separated the two germline ends.

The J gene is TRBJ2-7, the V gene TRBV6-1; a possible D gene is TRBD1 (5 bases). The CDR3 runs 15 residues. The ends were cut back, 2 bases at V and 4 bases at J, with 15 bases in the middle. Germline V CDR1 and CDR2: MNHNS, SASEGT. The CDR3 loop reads CASSESPTGQYEQYF. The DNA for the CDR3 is TGTGCCAGCAGTGAAAGTCCCACAGGCCAGTACGAGCAGTACTTC.